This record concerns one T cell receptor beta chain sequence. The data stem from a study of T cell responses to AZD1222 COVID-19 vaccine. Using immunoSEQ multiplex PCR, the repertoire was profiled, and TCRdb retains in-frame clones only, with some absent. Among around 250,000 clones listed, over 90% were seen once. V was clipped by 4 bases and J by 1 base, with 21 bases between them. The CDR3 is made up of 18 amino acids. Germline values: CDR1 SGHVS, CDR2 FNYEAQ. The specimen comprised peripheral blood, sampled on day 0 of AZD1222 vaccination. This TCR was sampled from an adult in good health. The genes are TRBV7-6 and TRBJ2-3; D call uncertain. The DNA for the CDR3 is TGTGCCAGCAGCTCCCCCCCCCAGAGGTCCCGAGGCACAGATACGCAGTATTTT. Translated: CASSSPPQRSRGTDTQYF.